Below are 10 T cell receptor beta chains sequenced from a single sample in a study of monozygotic twins with inflammatory bowel disease. TCRdb re-called the 5' RACE reads and catalogs CDR3 proteins one per entry, DNA excluded. This listing includes 300,000 to 450,000 distinct CDR3 sequences. The sample taken for sequencing was blood. All receptors derive from a human donor with ulcerative colitis or Crohn's disease, or a healthy co-twin of an affected twin (not recorded which).

The chain uses TRBV6-1 and TRBJ2-3; TCRdb's D gene call, TRBD1, goes unchecked for lack of DNA. The CDR3 consists of 14 residues. Germline loops: CDR1 MNHNS, CDR2 SASEGT. This CDR3 is CASRTGGSTDTQYF.

J is TRBJ2-5 and V is TRBV10-3; the D gene TCRdb calls, TRBD1, cannot be checked with no DNA. The CDR3 loop spans 13 amino acids. CDR1 and CDR2 from the germline V gene are ENHRY and SYGVKD. The CDR3 region is CAIRGTPKETQYF.

The CDR3 loop reads CASSSTAGSGNTIYF. J is TRBJ1-3 and V is TRBV5-1. Per the germline V gene, CDR1 is SGHRS and CDR2 is YFSETQ. CDR3 length equals 15 residues.

CDR3 sequence reads: CASSLKGFRGTALHF. The chain has TRBV12-3 or TRBV12-4 and TRBJ1-6; TCRdb lists TRBD1, though no DNA is available to test this call. There are 15 residues in the CDR3.

V usage is TRBV7-9 and J usage is TRBJ2-5; no DNA is available, so the TRBD1 call from TCRdb remains unchecked. CDR1 and CDR2 (germline): SEHNR, FQNEAQ (reference sequence). CDR3 size: 15 residues. This chain's CDR3 is CASSLGPGGQETQYF.

This chain connects TRBV7-3 to TRBJ2-1; the TRBD2 assignment by TCRdb is unverifiable without DNA. The germline CDR1 and CDR2 sequences are SGHTA and FQGTGA. This CDR3 has 15 amino acids. CDR3 protein: CASSLGGGARNEQFF.

The rearrangement joins TRBV3-1 to TRBJ2-7. This CDR3 has 15 amino acids. CDR1 and CDR2 from the germline V gene are LGHDT and YNNKEL (reference sequence). The CDR3 reads CASTPSGLSSYEQYF.

V usage is TRBV6-5 and J usage is TRBJ1-1; TCRdb gives TRBD1 as the D gene, but with no DNA this cannot be confirmed. This CDR3 comprises 16 residues. CDR1 is MNHEY, CDR2 SVGAGI, per germline. This chain's CDR3 is CASRYRDRGMNTEAFF.

This chain joins TRBV9 and TRBJ2-1. CDR1 SGDLS and CDR2 YYNGEE come from the germline V gene. The length of the CDR3 is 14 residues. The CDR3 protein is CASSTQDTYNEQFF.

The gene calls are TRBV12-3 or TRBV12-4 and TRBJ2-1; the TCRdb call, TRBD1, lacks DNA for checking. This CDR3 has 15 amino acids. The CDR3 here is CASSFRDSRVYEQFF.